This T cell receptor (beta chain) comes out of a study of blood T cell repertoires in COVID-19. Study details: From the United States, Italy and Spain came samples of acute and convalescent COVID-19. The cDNA or gDNA used as material had been derived from T cells, B-cell-depleted T cells, or PBMCs.

The CDR3 is made up of 12 amino acids. Data came from immunoSEQ multiplex PCR; TCRdb stores just in-frame clones and leaves some out. Of 250,000 to 300,000 clones listed, about 83% are singletons. Source material: peripheral blood. This receptor was identified in an elderly man with acute or convalescent COVID-19. This rearrangement joins TRBV21-1 to TRBJ1-1; TRBD1 is the table's D call and was not checked against the DNA. TRBV21-1 is marked as a pseudogene. As DNA, the CDR3 is TGTGCCAGCGGGACAGGGAGCACTGAAGCTTTCTTT. It codes for CASGTGSTEAFF.